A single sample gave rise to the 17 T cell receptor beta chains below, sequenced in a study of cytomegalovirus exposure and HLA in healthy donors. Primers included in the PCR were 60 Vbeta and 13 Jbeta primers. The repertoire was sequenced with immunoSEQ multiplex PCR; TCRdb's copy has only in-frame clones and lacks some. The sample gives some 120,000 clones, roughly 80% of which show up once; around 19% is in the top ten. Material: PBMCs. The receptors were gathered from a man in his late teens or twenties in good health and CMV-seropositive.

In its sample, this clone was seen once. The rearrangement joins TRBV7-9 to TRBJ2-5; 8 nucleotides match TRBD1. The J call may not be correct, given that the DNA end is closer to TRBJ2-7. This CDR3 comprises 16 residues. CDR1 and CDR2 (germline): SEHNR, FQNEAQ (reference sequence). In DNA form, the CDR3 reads TGTGCCAGCAGCTTTTCCCCGACAGGGGATTCCTACGAGCAGTACTTC. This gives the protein CASSFSPTGDSYEQYF.

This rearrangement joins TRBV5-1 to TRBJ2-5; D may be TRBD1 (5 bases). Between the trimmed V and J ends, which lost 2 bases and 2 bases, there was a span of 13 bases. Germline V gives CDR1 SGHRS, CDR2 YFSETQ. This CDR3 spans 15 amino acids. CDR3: CASSFGAARQETQYF. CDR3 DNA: TGCGCCAGCAGCTTTGGGGCGGCTCGACAAGAGACCCAGTACTTC.

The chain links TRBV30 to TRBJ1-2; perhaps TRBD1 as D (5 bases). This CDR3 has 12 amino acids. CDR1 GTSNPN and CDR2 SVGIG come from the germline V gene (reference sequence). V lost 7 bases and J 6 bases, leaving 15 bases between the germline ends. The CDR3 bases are TGTGCCTCCTGGGGCTTCGTCCATGGCTACACCTTC. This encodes CASWGFVHGYTF.

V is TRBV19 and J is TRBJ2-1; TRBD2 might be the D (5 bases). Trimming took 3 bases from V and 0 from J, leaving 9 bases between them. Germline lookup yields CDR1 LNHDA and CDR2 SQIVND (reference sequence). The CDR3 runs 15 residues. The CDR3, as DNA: TGTGCCAGTAGTATTGGACTGAACTCCTACAATGAGCAGTTCTTC. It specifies CASSIGLNSYNEQFF.

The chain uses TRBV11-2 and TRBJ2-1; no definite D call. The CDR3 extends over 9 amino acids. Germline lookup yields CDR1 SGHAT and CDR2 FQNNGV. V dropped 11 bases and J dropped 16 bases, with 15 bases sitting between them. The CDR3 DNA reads TGTGCCGGAGCCGGGTGTGAATTCTTC. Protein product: CAGAGCEFF.

CDR3 nucleotides: TGTGCCAGTAGTATTCCTAGCGGGGGGGGAAATGAGCAGTTCTTC. Encoded protein: CASSIPSGGGNEQFF. The chain carries TRBV19 and TRBJ2-1; 12 bases match TRBD2. Trimming took 3 bases from V and 7 from J; bases not matched to a gene: 4. The CDR3 is 15 residues long. CDR1 and CDR2 from the germline V gene are LNHDA and SQIVND (reference sequence).

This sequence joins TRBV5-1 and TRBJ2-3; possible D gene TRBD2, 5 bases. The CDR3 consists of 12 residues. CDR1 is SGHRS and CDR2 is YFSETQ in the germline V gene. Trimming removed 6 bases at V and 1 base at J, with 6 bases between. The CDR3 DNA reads TGCGCCAGCATGGGAGGCACAGATACGCAGTATTTT. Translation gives CASMGGTDTQYF.

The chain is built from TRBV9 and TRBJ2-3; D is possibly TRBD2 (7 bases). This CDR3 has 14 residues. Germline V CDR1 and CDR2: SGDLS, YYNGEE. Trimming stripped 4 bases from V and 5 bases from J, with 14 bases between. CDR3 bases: TGTGCCAGCAGCATCTCGGGGGGCAGAGATACGCAGTATTTT. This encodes CASSISGGRDTQYF.

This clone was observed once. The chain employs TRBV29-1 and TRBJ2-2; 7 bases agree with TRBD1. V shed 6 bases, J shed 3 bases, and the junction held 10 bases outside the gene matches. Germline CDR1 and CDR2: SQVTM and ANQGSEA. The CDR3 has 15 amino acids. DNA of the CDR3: TGCAGCGTGGACAAGGGGCAGGGGGACACCGGGGAGCTGTTTTTT. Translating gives CSVDKGQGDTGELFF.

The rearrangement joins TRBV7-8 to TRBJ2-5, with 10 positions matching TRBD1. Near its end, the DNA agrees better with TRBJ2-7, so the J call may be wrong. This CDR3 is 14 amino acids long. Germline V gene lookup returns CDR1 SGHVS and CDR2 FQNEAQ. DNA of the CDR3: TGTGCCAGCAGGTTGGGACAGGGGACCTACGAGCAGTACTTC. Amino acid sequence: CASRLGQGTYEQYF.

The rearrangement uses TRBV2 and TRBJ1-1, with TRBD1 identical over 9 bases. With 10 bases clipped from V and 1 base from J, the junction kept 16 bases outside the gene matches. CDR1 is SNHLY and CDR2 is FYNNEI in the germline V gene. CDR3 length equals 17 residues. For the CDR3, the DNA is TGTGCCACCAAGGGGTTGTTCTCGGGACAGGGGAACACTGAAGCTTTCTTT. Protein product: CATKGLFSGQGNTEAFF. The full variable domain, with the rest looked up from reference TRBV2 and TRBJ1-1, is EPEVTQTPSHQVTQMGQEVILRCVPISNHLYFYWYRQILGQKVEFLVSFYNNEISEKSEIFDDQFSVERPDGSNFTLKIRSTKLEDSAMYFCATKGLFSGQGNTEAFFGQGTRLTVV.

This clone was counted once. CDR3 nucleotides: TGCGCCAGCAGCTTCACTTCAACTAATGAAAAACTGTTTTTT. Translated, it gives CASSFTSTNEKLFF. This sequence joins TRBV5-1 and TRBJ1-4; D is unclear. Trimming removed 2 bases from V and 0 bases from J, with 5 bases in between. Germline V gene data show CDR1 as SGHRS and CDR2 as YFSETQ. The CDR3 contains 14 residues.

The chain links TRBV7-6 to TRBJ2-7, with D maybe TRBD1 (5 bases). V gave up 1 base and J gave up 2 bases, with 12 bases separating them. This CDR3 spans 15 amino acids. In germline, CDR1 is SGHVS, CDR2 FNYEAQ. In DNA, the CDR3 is TGTGCCAGCAGCTTAGAGTCAGGGATCACCTACGAGCAGTACTTC. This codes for CASSLESGITYEQYF.

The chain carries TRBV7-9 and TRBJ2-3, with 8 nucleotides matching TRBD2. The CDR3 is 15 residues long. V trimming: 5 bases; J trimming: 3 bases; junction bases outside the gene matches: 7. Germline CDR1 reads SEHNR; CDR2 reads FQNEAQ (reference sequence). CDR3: CASSKSGGKTDTQYF. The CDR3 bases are TGTGCCAGCAGCAAAAGCGGGGGAAAGACAGATACGCAGTATTTT.

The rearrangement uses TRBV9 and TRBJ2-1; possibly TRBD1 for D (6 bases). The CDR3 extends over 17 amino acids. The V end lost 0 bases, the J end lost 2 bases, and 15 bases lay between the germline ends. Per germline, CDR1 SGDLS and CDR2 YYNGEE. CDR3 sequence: CASSVAKQGSPYNEQFF. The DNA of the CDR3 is TGTGCCAGCAGCGTAGCCAAACAGGGTAGCCCCTACAATGAGCAGTTCTTC. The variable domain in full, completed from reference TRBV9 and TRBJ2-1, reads DSGVTQTPKHLITATGQRVTLRCSPRSGDLSVYWYQQSLDQGLQFLIQYYNGEERAKGNILERFSAQQFPDLHSELNLSSLELGDSALYFCASSVAKQGSPYNEQFFGPGTRLTVL.

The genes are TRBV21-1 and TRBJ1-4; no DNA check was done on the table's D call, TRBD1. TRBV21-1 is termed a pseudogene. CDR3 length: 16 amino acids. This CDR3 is CASSKASGTGDEKLFF. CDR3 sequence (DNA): TGTGCCAGCAGCAAAGCGAGTGGGACAGGGGATGAAAAACTGTTTTTT.

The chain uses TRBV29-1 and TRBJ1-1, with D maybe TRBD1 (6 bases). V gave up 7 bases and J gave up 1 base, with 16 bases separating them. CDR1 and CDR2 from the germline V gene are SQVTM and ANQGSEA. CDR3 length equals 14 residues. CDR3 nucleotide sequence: TGCAGCGCTGTGACAGGCGGGAGGAACACTGAAGCTTTCTTT. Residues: CSAVTGGRNTEAFF.